The next 19 T cell receptor beta chains were all read from a single sample in a study of blood T cells in healthy people across ages. Through a sample-barcoded 5' primer and a J-beta primer mix, a second PCR was run for about 6 to 11 cycles. MiXCR, run by TCRdb on the 5' RACE reads, gives a single entry per CDR3 protein. The sample lists under 2 million distinct CDR3 sequences, around 35% occurring once. The sample was blood. These receptors were collected from a woman aged 30 to 39 in good health.

The genes are TRBV4-2 and TRBJ2-7; D is perhaps TRBD2 (5 bases). CDR1 is LGHNA, CDR2 YNFKEQ, per germline. Trimming cost V 1 base and J 0 bases, with 16 bases left between them. The CDR3 runs 17 residues. The CDR3 is CASSQGSFGEISYEQYF. In nucleotides, the CDR3 is TGTGCCAGCAGCCAAGGATCTTTTGGGGAGATCTCCTACGAGCAGTACTTC.

This clonotype showed up just once. This chain uses TRBV11-3 with TRBJ2-1, with unresolved D. The CDR3 is 14 residues long. Germline CDR1 and CDR2: SGHNT and YENEEA. Trimming stripped 1 base from V and 7 bases from J, with 11 bases between. The CDR3 DNA reads TGTGCCAGCAGCTTAGGCAACTCCGAGAATGAGCAGTTCTTC. Translation: CASSLGNSENEQFF.

This chain joins TRBV5-1 and TRBJ2-5; 7 bases line up with TRBD2. After removal of 0 bases from V and 1 base from J, the junction contained 6 bases not matched to a gene. Germline lookup yields CDR1 SGHRS and CDR2 YFSETQ. The CDR3 runs to 16 residues. Here the CDR3 DNA reads TGCGCCAGCAGCTTGGAGTTGGCTAGCGGCCAAGAGACCCAGTACTTC. Translating it yields CASSLELASGQETQYF.

The V call is TRBV4-1, the J call TRBJ2-1; 9 bases match TRBD2. The CDR3 runs 15 residues. The germline V gene encodes CDR1 MGHRA and CDR2 YSYEKL. The junction had 4 bases not matched to a gene; V was cut back by 1 base and J by 6 bases. The chain's CDR3 is CASSQVSGSVNEQFF. In DNA form, the CDR3 reads TGCGCCAGCAGCCAAGTTAGCGGGAGTGTCAATGAGCAGTTCTTC.

The rearrangement links TRBV25-1 to TRBJ1-2; unclear D gene. CDR1 MGHDK and CDR2 SYGVNS come from the germline V gene. V shed 2 bases and J shed 0 bases, with 10 bases lying between them. This CDR3 comprises 15 residues. For the CDR3, the DNA is TGTGCCAGCAGTGAAGGAGGCACCTCTAACTATGGCTACACCTTC. Amino acids: CASSEGGTSNYGYTF.

The V and J genes are TRBV5-1 and TRBJ2-7; TRBD2 agrees at 7 bases. The CDR3 runs to 16 residues. J lost 3 bases, V lost 5 bases, and 14 bases had no gene match. Germline assignment: CDR1 SGHRS and CDR2 YFSETQ. The CDR3 loop reads CASSYSRGREIYEQYF. The CDR3 nucleotides read TGCGCCAGCAGTTATTCTCGTGGGCGGGAGATCTACGAGCAGTACTTC.

For the CDR3, the DNA is TGCGCCAGCAGTTTCCTGACGCCTCCCTACAATGAGCAGTTCTTC. It encodes CASSFLTPPYNEQFF. The gene calls are TRBV5-1 and TRBJ2-1; D gene uncertain. This CDR3 comprises 15 residues. V dropped 5 bases and J dropped 2 bases, with 14 bases sitting between them. Germline V gene sequence: CDR1 SGHRS, CDR2 YFSETQ.

The chain employs TRBV28 and TRBJ1-1, with D uncertain. The germline CDR1 and CDR2 sequences are MDHEN and SYDVKM. The V end was cut by 5 bases, the J end by 0 bases, with 13 bases between. The CDR3 extends over 15 amino acids. This CDR3 is CASSPPGRVNTEAFF. The CDR3 DNA follows: TGTGCCAGCAGTCCTCCTGGACGGGTGAACACTGAAGCTTTCTTT.

Comments on this clonotype: Just one base apart from a much larger clone, this may be a read error. This chain connects TRBV27 to TRBJ2-5; D is perhaps TRBD1 (6 bases). This CDR3 is built from 14 residues. Looked up from germline, CDR1 is MNHEY and CDR2 is SMNVEV (reference sequence). Trimming took off 5 bases at V and 11 bases at J, with 21 bases between the two ends. CDR3 DNA sequence: TGTGCCAGCAGTCCAGGGGATACCAAAAACTTTCAGTACTTC. It encodes CASSPGDTKNFQYF.

J is TRBJ2-4 and V is TRBV30, with 8 bases identical to TRBD1. The CDR3 contains 19 residues. V lost 0 bases, J lost 13 bases, and 26 bases stayed unmatched. Germline CDR1 and CDR2: GTSNPN and SVGIG (reference sequence). The CDR3 DNA is TGTGCCTGGAGTGTTTCCCCGGGGACAGGTAGATTTTCCCATCTCCAACAGTACTTC. Protein sequence: CAWSVSPGTGRFSHLQQYF.

This clonotype was seen a few times. The V gene is TRBV12-3 or TRBV12-4, the J gene TRBJ2-1; D not certain. Trimming left V 2 bases short and J 0 bases short, with 14 bases between. The CDR3 loop spans 17 amino acids. For the CDR3, the DNA is TGTGCCAGCAGTTTATTAAGTCTTGTCAGCTCCTACAATGAGCAGTTCTTC. Its translation: CASSLLSLVSSYNEQFF.

Turning to this clonotype: It may be a read error: a sequence one base away is much more abundant. The gene calls are TRBV20-1 and TRBJ2-3; 7 nucleotides agree with TRBD2. The CDR3 runs 14 residues. Germline V gene sequence: CDR1 DFQATT, CDR2 SNEGSKA (reference sequence). CDR3 nucleotides: TGCAGTGCTGGAAGTACCAGCGGGGAAGATATGCAGTATTTT. Translating it yields CSAGSTSGEDMQYF.

This clonotype was seen only a few times. V gene TRBV20-1 combines with J gene TRBJ2-4; D is perhaps TRBD1 (6 bases). Trimming took 6 bases from V and 1 from J, leaving 13 bases between them. Per the germline V gene, CDR1 is DFQATT and CDR2 is SNEGSKA (reference sequence). This CDR3 has 14 amino acids. DNA for the CDR3: TGCAGTGCCCTACCCGGACAGGCCAAAAACATTCAGTACTTC. Amino acid sequence: CSALPGQAKNIQYF.

CDR3 DNA: TGCGCCAGCAGCTTGGATCCTAGCCTCGGTCCCTACGAGCAGTACTTC. This translates into CASSLDPSLGPYEQYF. The chain is built from TRBV5-1 and TRBJ2-7; D is perhaps TRBD2 (5 bases). CDR3 size: 16 residues. The germline CDR1 and CDR2 sequences are SGHRS and YFSETQ. Deletions cut 0 bases from V and 2 bases from J, with 15 bases between.

This clonotype is a singleton in its sample. This sequence may be a read error, since a much larger clone differs from it by one base. This chain connects TRBV5-6 to TRBJ2-1; unclear D gene. This CDR3 has 12 residues. Trimming shortened V by 6 bases and J by 3 bases, and 7 bases separated the two germline ends. Germline values: CDR1 SGHDT, CDR2 YYEEEE. In DNA, the CDR3 is TGTGCCAGCAACTCGGACTACAATGAGCAGTTCTTC. It is translated as CASNSDYNEQFF.

This chain connects TRBV4-2 to TRBJ1-2; no definite D call. The CDR3 length is 15 residues. CDR1 is LGHNA, CDR2 YNFKEQ, per germline. Trimming took 0 bases from V and 0 from J, leaving 8 bases between them. CDR3 loop: CASSQEVWTNYGYTF. CDR3 sequence (DNA): TGTGCCAGCAGCCAAGAGGTGTGGACTAACTATGGCTACACCTTC.

The chain is built from TRBV28 and TRBJ1-1; D gene ambiguous. V lost 3 bases and J 10 bases, leaving 9 bases between the germline ends. The CDR3 runs to 11 residues. Looked up from germline, CDR1 is MDHEN and CDR2 is SYDVKM. CDR3 nucleotide sequence: TGTGCCAGCAGTTTCGGTCGGGGAGCTTTCTTT. Protein product: CASSFGRGAFF.

The chain recombines TRBV7-2 with TRBJ2-7; 10 bases map to TRBD2. V trimming: 1 base; J trimming: 6 bases; junction bases outside the gene matches: 12. This CDR3 is 17 amino acids long. Germline CDR1 is SGHTA and CDR2 is FQGNSA. This CDR3 reads CASSLEGLAGGPFEQYF. The DNA of the CDR3 is TGTGCCAGCAGCTTAGAGGGGTTAGCGGGAGGTCCTTTCGAGCAGTACTTC.

The gene calls are TRBV20-1 and TRBJ2-1; 9 nucleotides line up with TRBD1. Trimming removed 1 base from V and 3 bases from J; junction bases left unmatched: 7. This CDR3 is built from 16 residues. Germline assignment: CDR1 DFQATT and CDR2 SNEGSKA (reference sequence). CDR3 DNA: TGCAGTGCTAGAGCTAGGACAGGGGCCCACTACAATGAGCAGTTCTTC. As protein: CSARARTGAHYNEQFF.